This entry describes one T cell receptor beta chain. The antigen it recognizes is unknown. Base qualities are missing; no much larger clone stands one base away. V and J are trimmed by 5 bases and 3 bases, and the gene matches miss 11 bases of the junction. The CDR3 contains 16 residues, cysteine and phenylalanine counted. Left in the record is the CDR3 DNA by itself, 48 bases read in frame from the first base. The germline V gene (reference sequence) yields LNHDA for CDR1 and SQIVND for CDR2. The library came from the immunoSEQ multiplex PCR assay. The clones in this table, taken by TCRdb from immuneACCESS, are in-frame only. Not every clone is retained; where verified, under half of the shortfall comes from an unresolved V gene, and the cause of the rest is unknown. This sample has some 59,000 clones in its table, and roughly nine tenths of those were observed once. Of the sample, 2% to 3% falls within the top ten clones.

These data originate in a study of T cell changes during pregnancy in multiple sclerosis (dated by TCRdb to between 2019 and 2020). At the level of the whole study: In women with multiple sclerosis, the researchers looked at how the T cell repertoire shifted as pregnancy progressed.

The rearranged chain carries TRBV19 and TRBJ2-7; TRBD1 lines up with 9 middle nucleotides. The starting material was peripheral blood, obtained in the first trimester of pregnancy. The sequence was collected from a female donor with multiple sclerosis, enrolled in a pregnancy study. This receptor carries the CDR3 CASSVSWTGAVYEQYF. The base sequence is TGTGCCAGTAGTGTCTCTTGGACAGGGGCAGTCTACGAGCAGTACTTC.